This T cell receptor (beta chain) was captured in a study of T cell changes during pregnancy in multiple sclerosis. Sequenced by immunoSEQ multiplex PCR; TCRdb stores in-frame clones only, minus some. This table holds tens of thousands of clones, 91% found once. Trimming took 5 bases from V and 3 from J, leaving 14 bases between them. The CDR3 is made up of 15 amino acids. Germline assignment: CDR1 SGHTA and CDR2 FQGNSA. This receptor was identified in a female donor in good health, enrolled as a control in a pregnancy study. Sequencing was performed on peripheral blood, taken in the third trimester of pregnancy. The chain combines TRBV7-2 with TRBJ2-1; D possibly corresponds to TRBD2 (5 bases). CDR3 nucleotide sequence: TGTGCCAGCAGCAGGGTAGCGTCGGGCTACAATGAGCAGTTCTTC. The encoded protein is CASSRVASGYNEQFF.